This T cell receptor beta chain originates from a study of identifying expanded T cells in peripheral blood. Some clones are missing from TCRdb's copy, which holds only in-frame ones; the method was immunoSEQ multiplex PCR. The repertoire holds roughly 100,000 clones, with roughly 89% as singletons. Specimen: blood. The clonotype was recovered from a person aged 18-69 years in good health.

CDR3 DNA sequence: TGCGCCAGCAGCCAAGATCGGAACAGACTCTACGAGCAGTACTTC. Protein: CASSQDRNRLYEQYF. The V call is TRBV4-3, the J call TRBJ2-5; D ambiguous. The J call may be faulty, since TRBJ2-7 better matches the DNA end. This CDR3 has 15 residues. CDR1 and CDR2 from the germline V gene are LGHNA and YSLEER.